A selection of T cell receptor beta chains follows, all from one sample in a study of lymphopenia after photon versus proton radiotherapy. Only in-frame clones appear in the TCRdb table, and some are missing; sequencing was by immunoSEQ multiplex PCR. The table includes 65,000 to 70,000 clones, around 90% detected once. Here the sequenced sample was peripheral blood, taken from a patient treated with photon-based radiotherapy. The receptors shown here come from an older woman with pancreatic cancer. CDR3s include the opening cysteine and the closing phenylalanine or tryptophan.

V gene	CDR3 length	CDR3 protein
TRBV5-1	14	CASSGLAGTYEQYF
TRBV5-4	18	CASSLAPRGGGLNYGYTF
TRBV7-3	15	CASSPTSGSTDTQYF
TRBV19	15	CASSILAGLTGELFF
TRBV10-3	16	CAISDPDREGDTEAFF
TRBV19	16	CASSRPLRGRNQPQHF
TRBV19	15	CASSTPTSGRDTQYF
TRBV10-3	12	CAISPGKYEQYF
TRBV9	16	CASSVGPTGGNTEAFF
TRBV6-5	15	CATPSKRRHTDTQYF
TRBV19	13	CASTPRLEEKLFF
TRBV5-1	15	CASSLEQGGGYEQYF
TRBV5-6	15	CASSPPWGKGSEQYF
TRBV6-6	16	CASDGQGTAANQPQHF
TRBV7-3	15	CASSLTGRTTDTQYF
TRBV30	11	CAWAPSHRQFF
TRBV27	14	CASSFGGMNTEAFF
TRBV5-1	15	CASSPFGGSSYEQYF
TRBV30	15	CAWSAGTGRQGTQYF
TRBV2	17	CASSEARVARAAGELFF
TRBV4-2	16	CASSQDAAGVRGTLHF
TRBV25-1	17	CASSDSQVGALQETQYF
TRBV19	15	CASSISGGANQPQHF
TRBV27	16	CASSFTDSSYNSPLHF
TRBV19	15	CASSPTGRVYNEQFF
TRBV28	15	CASSLSGQGGYTQYF
TRBV11-2	15	CASSPPAATNEKLFF
TRBV4-1	12	CASSQDFYEQYF
TRBV30	13	CAWSGSRGEGYTF
TRBV28	16	CASSFLFGQGKVEAFF
TRBV25-1	13	CASSDPASYEQYF
TRBV5-6	16	CASIKLGQGAGYEQYF
TRBV19	13	CASSTGLNQPQHF
TRBV11-2	14	CASSPGGLAGKQFF
TRBV7-9	16	CASSWDGPSGANVLTF
TRBV4-2	15	CASSQGLAVTGELFF
TRBV7-9	16	CASSPRKSGRDNEQFF
TRBV18	13	CASSLVLGTEAFF
TRBV2	11	CASSNDRVQYF
TRBV19	15	CASSIGSRATGELFF
TRBV4-3	14	CASSTIGTTLEQFF
TRBV19	15	CASSIEVLGAYEQYF
TRBV19	14	CASSIGQGAFEQYF
TRBV21-1	16	CASSKGTGQGRNIQYF